Below are 24 T cell receptor beta chains sequenced from a single sample in a study of T cell repertoires in aging, cancer and after chemotherapy. Multiplex touch-down PCR with TRB-A/B primers amplified rearranged V-D-J TRB sequences. TCRdb used MiXCR to reprocess the multiplex PCR reads, holding one entry per CDR3 protein. The table includes around 9,600 distinct CDR3 sequences, around 34% detected once. TCR beta rearrangements were amplified from peripheral blood genomic DNA. Sequenced: blood. Receptor source: a human donor in good health. The donor label of this sample is uncertain.

The CDR3 spells CASSSNVKDTQYF. The CDR3 DNA is TGTGCCAGCAGTTCCAACGTAAAAGATACGCAGTATTTT. The rearrangement uses TRBV12-3 or TRBV12-4 and TRBJ2-3; D unresolved. CDR3 length: 13 amino acids. Trimming took off 4 bases at V and 5 bases at J, with 10 bases between the two ends.

This clonotype was seen only a few times. The chain is built from TRBV6-2 or TRBV6-3 and TRBJ2-2; D ambiguous. The CDR3 is 16 residues long. V dropped 5 bases and J dropped 4 bases, with 17 bases sitting between them. Germline V lookup: CDR1 MNHEY, CDR2 SVGEGT. The CDR3 spells CASSTPVEGPTGELFF. In DNA form, the CDR3 reads TGTGCCAGCAGTACCCCAGTCGAAGGTCCCACCGGGGAGCTGTTTTTT.

This chain connects TRBV13 to TRBJ1-3, with D possibly TRBD1 on 5 matching bases. Germline V CDR1 and CDR2: PRHDT, FYEKMQ (reference sequence). The CDR3 spans 16 residues. Trimming removed 8 bases from V and 0 bases from J, with 17 bases in between. In DNA form, the CDR3 reads TGTGCCAGCGGGACCTGGGGAGGCGTCTCTGGAAACACCATATATTTT. Its translation: CASGTWGGVSGNTIYF.

Regarding this clonotype: This clone may be a read error of a much larger clone one base away. This chain connects TRBV30 to TRBJ1-2; no clear D gene. Germline lookup yields CDR1 GTSNPN and CDR2 SVGIG (reference sequence). The CDR3 runs 14 residues. The chain's CDR3 is CAWRDWRVNYGCTF. CDR3 sequence (DNA): TGTGCCTGGAGGGACTGGAGAGTCAACTATGGCTGCACCTTC.

The chain is built from TRBV27 and TRBJ2-7; TRBD1 agrees at 9 bases. Germline-derived CDR1 and CDR2 are MNHEY and SMNVEV (reference sequence). The CDR3 runs to 14 residues. The trim removed 3 bases at V and 4 bases at J, leaving 4 bases unmatched. CDR3 in amino acids: CASSLGQGSYEQYF. For the CDR3, the DNA is TGTGCCAGCAGTTTGGGACAGGGAAGTTACGAGCAGTACTTC.

The V gene is TRBV24-1, the J gene TRBJ2-3; 10 nucleotides align to TRBD2. CDR3 length: 15 residues. Trimming removed 4 bases from V and 5 bases from J; junction bases left unmatched: 5. Germline values: CDR1 KGHDR, CDR2 SFDVKD. The CDR3 region has the DNA TGTGCCACCAGTGAGCCTAGCGGGGGAGAAGATACGCAGTATTTT. Amino acids: CATSEPSGGEDTQYF.

In this sample, this clonotype turned up a few times. CDR3 sequence (DNA): TGTGCCTGGAGTGTAAGTTTAACCTATGGCTACACCTTC. Protein product: CAWSVSLTYGYTF. The chain combines TRBV30 with TRBJ1-2; D gene unclear. CDR3 length: 13 residues. Looked up from germline, CDR1 is GTSNPN and CDR2 is SVGIG (reference sequence). V gave up 0 bases and J gave up 4 bases, with 9 bases separating them.

Concerning this clonotype: The junction does not match germline at one end; this may be a read error. The V and J genes are TRBV5-6 and TRBJ2-1, with 9 bases that match TRBD2. CDR1 SGHDT and CDR2 YYEEEE come from the germline V gene. This CDR3 has 15 amino acids. CDR3: CASSMGVAGVGEQFF. The CDR3 nucleotides are TGCGCCAGCTCCATGGGGGTAGCGGGGGTTGGTGAGCAGTTCTTC.

This clonotype was found a few times. This chain joins TRBV10-3 and TRBJ2-7; 7 nucleotides match TRBD1. After removal of 10 bases from V and 3 bases from J, the junction contained 9 bases not matched to a gene. Germline CDR1 ENHRY, CDR2 SYGVKD. This CDR3 has 13 residues. CDR3 in amino acids: CATAIGQVYEQYF. For the CDR3, the DNA is TGTGCCACCGCCATAGGACAGGTCTACGAGCAGTACTTC.

This sequence joins TRBV6-2 or TRBV6-3 and TRBJ1-2; the D gene is possibly TRBD1 (6 bases). Germline CDR1 reads MNHEY; CDR2 reads SVGEGT. Deletions cut 6 bases from V and 5 bases from J, with 13 bases between. This CDR3 comprises 13 residues. The CDR3 is CASSRRGAYGYTF. CDR3 bases: TGTGCCAGCAGCCGCCGGGGGGCTTATGGCTACACCTTC.

J is TRBJ2-3 and V is TRBV5-4; D uncertain. V was cut by 4 bases and J by 0 bases, with 6 bases left in between. Germline V gene lookup returns CDR1 SGHNT and CDR2 YYREEE (reference sequence). The CDR3 extends over 13 amino acids. The chain's CDR3 is CASSLDSTDTQYF. DNA for the CDR3: TGTGCCAGCAGCCTGGACAGCACAGATACGCAGTATTTT.

The rearrangement joins TRBV7-2 to TRBJ2-3, with 7 bases lining up with TRBD2. Trimming at V came to 0 bases and at J to 2 bases, leaving 2 bases not matched to a gene. The CDR3 runs 15 residues. The germline V gene has CDR1 SGHTA and CDR2 FQGNSA. The CDR3 here is CASSLAGGNTDTQYF. The CDR3 nucleotides are TGTGCCAGCAGCTTAGCGGGGGGGAACACAGATACGCAGTATTTT. Full variable domain (outside the CDR3, taken from reference TRBV7-2 and TRBJ2-3): GAGVSQSPSNKVTEKGKDVELRCDPISGHTALYWYRQSLGQGLEFLIYFQGNSAPDKSGLPSDRFSAERTGGSVSTLTIQRTQQEDSAVYLCASSLAGGNTDTQYFGPGTRLTVL.

This rearrangement joins TRBV5-4 to TRBJ2-2; 7 positions match TRBD1. The V gene end was trimmed by 3 bases and the J gene end by 4 bases; junction bases not matched to a gene: 9. Germline V gives CDR1 SGHNT, CDR2 YYREEE (reference sequence). CDR3 length: 16 residues. In DNA form, the CDR3 reads TGTGCCAGCAGCTCACAACTACAGGGGTCCACCGGGGAGCTGTTTTTT. Amino acid sequence: CASSSQLQGSTGELFF.

V and J are TRBV6-4 and TRBJ2-3; 13 bases line up with TRBD2. Trimming cost V 6 bases and J 4 bases; bases outside gene matches: 13. The CDR3 spans 18 residues. Germline-derived CDR1 and CDR2 are MRHNA and SNTAGT. CDR3: CASSSLGTSGDSADTQYF. The CDR3 region has the DNA TGTGCCAGCAGCTCCCTGGGGACTAGCGGGGATAGCGCAGATACGCAGTATTTT.

This clonotype appeared a few times. The V and J genes are TRBV6-5 and TRBJ2-5; no definite D call. CDR1 and CDR2 from the germline V gene are MNHEY and SVGAGI. V was clipped by 8 bases and J by 0 bases, with 10 bases between them. The CDR3 spans 13 residues. DNA for the CDR3: TGTGCCAGCCGTCAGAACTACCAAGAGACCCAGTACTTC. Translating it yields CASRQNYQETQYF.

About this clonotype itself: This may be a read error: a much more frequent sequence differs by one nucleotide. V usage is TRBV30 and J usage is TRBJ1-2; D uncertain. The CDR3 runs 15 residues. Deletions cut 1 base from V and 3 bases from J, with 15 bases between. CDR1 and CDR2 (germline): GTSNPN, SVGIG (reference sequence). CDR3 protein: CAWSEEPGGYYGYTF. The CDR3, as DNA: TGTGCCTGGAGTGAAGAACCCGGTGGGTACTATGGCTACACCTTC.

CDR3 region: CASSLILAGGIQETQYF. The CDR3 coding sequence is TGCGCCAGCAGCTTGATTCTAGCGGGGGGTATCCAAGAGACCCAGTACTTC. The chain has TRBV5-1 and TRBJ2-5, with 11 bases that match TRBD2. V trimming: 1 base; J trimming: 1 base; junction bases outside the gene matches: 6. Germline V lookup: CDR1 SGHRS, CDR2 YFSETQ. This CDR3 contains 17 residues.

By share, this clonotype ranks as medium-sized. The rearrangement joins TRBV30 to TRBJ2-7; TRBD2 agrees at 8 bases. The CDR3 has 12 residues. The trim removed 7 bases at V and 7 bases at J, leaving 9 bases unmatched. Per germline, CDR1 GTSNPN and CDR2 SVGIG (reference sequence). The CDR3 DNA sequence: TGTGCCTTTCGGGAGGGTCTTCGGGAGCAGTACTTC. Its translation: CAFREGLREQYF.

This clonotype was seen a handful of times. The CDR3 spells CASNLMRGKGTEAFF. The CDR3 DNA reads TGTGCCAGCAACCTTATGAGGGGGAAGGGCACTGAAGCTTTCTTT. V usage is TRBV5-6 and J usage is TRBJ1-1, with a tentative D call TRBD1 (6 bases). The CDR3 is made up of 15 amino acids. The germline gives CDR1 SGHDT, CDR2 YYEEEE. V was cut by 6 bases and J by 4 bases, with 19 bases left in between.

The chain is built from TRBV5-1 and TRBJ2-2; maybe TRBD2 (5 bases). The V end was cut by 4 bases, the J end by 2 bases, with 15 bases between. This CDR3 contains 16 residues. CDR1 and CDR2 (germline): SGHRS, YFSETQ. The CDR3 DNA sequence: TGCGCCAGCAGCCCGCGCGGGCCAACAAACACCGGGGAGCTGTTTTTT. Translating gives CASSPRGPTNTGELFF.

The gene calls are TRBV12-3 or TRBV12-4 and TRBJ2-3; tentatively, D is TRBD2 (6 bases). V lost 7 bases and J lost 1, with 15 bases in between. This CDR3 has 15 residues. CDR3 in amino acids: CASTKLAGGTDTQYF. Written as DNA, the CDR3 is TGTGCCAGCACCAAACTAGCTGGAGGCACAGATACGCAGTATTTT.

This clonotype has just a few counts. The J gene is TRBJ1-1, the V gene TRBV29-1, with D possibly being TRBD1 (5 bases). The V end was cut by 2 bases, the J end by 4 bases, with 17 bases between. CDR3 size: 15 residues. Germline lookup yields CDR1 SQVTM and CDR2 ANQGSEA. Here the CDR3 DNA reads TGCAGCGTTGAATCCAACTCCCGAGGGGTCACTGAAGCTTTCTTT. Amino acids: CSVESNSRGVTEAFF.

The V and J genes are TRBV10-3 and TRBJ2-1; 14 nucleotides line up with TRBD2. The CDR3 spans 16 residues. V lost 2 bases to trimming and J lost 7 bases; unmatched junction nucleotides: 4. In germline, CDR1 is ENHRY, CDR2 SYGVKD. CDR3 in DNA: TGTGCCATCAGTGAGACGCGACTAGCGGGGGGGAATGAGCAGTTCTTC. It is translated as CAISETRLAGGNEQFF.

This clonotype occurred a few times. The rearrangement uses TRBV5-4 and TRBJ1-1; D is unclear. From germline, CDR1 is SGHNT and CDR2 YYREEE (reference sequence). Trimming took 0 bases from V and 10 from J, leaving 13 bases between them. The CDR3 length is 13 residues. CDR3 nucleotide sequence: TGTGCCAGCAGCTTGGACCAAATGTCGGGAGCTTTCTTT. Translating it yields CASSLDQMSGAFF.